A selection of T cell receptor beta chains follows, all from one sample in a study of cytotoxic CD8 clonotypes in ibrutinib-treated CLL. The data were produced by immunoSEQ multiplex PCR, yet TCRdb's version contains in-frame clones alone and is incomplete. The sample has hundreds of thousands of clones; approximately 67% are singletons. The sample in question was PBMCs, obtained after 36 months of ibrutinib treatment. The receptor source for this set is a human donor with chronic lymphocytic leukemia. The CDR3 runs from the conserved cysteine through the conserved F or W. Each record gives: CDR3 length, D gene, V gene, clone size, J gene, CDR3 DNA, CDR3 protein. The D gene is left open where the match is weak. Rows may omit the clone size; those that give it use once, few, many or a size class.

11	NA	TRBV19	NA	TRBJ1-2	TGTGCCAGTACGGAGAACTATGGCTACACCTTC	CASTENYGYTF
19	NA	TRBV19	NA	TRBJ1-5	TGTGCCAGTAAGGGAGAGGGCAAACTACCCGGGTATCGAAATCAGCCCCAGCATTTT	CASKGEGKLPGYRNQPQHF
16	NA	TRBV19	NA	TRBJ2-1	TGTGCCAGTAGTATCCAACGGGACTGGAGGTCCAATGAGCAGTTCTTC	CASSIQRDWRSNEQFF
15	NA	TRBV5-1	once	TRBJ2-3	TGCGCCAGCAGCTGGCCCCGAACTGACACAGATACGCAGTATTTT	CASSWPRTDTDTQYF
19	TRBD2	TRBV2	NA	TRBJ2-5	TGTGCCAGCAGGAAGAGTGCCGGGACTAGCGGGGGGGCAAGGGAGACCCAGTACTTC	CASRKSAGTSGGARETQYF
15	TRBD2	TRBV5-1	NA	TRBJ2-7	TGCGCCAGCTCGGGGGTGGGACTAGCGGGAGCCGAGCAGTACTTC	CASSGVGLAGAEQYF
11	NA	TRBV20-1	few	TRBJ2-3	TGCAGTGCTGGACCCACAGATACGCAGTATTTT	CSAGPTDTQYF
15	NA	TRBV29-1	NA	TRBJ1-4	TGCAGCGTTGAAGATCTAACAGGGTACGATGAAAAACTGTTTTTT	CSVEDLTGYDEKLFF
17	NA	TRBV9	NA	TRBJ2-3	TGTGCCAGCAGCGTAGTAGGCCCGACTAGGGGGGCCGATACGCAGTATTTT	CASSVVGPTRGADTQYF
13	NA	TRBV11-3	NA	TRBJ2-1	TGTGCCAGCAGCTTAGGGCAGGGCAATGAGCAGTTCTTC	CASSLGQGNEQFF
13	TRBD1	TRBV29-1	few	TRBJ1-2	TGCAGCGTTGTGGACAGGGTGAACTATGGCTACACCTTC	CSVVDRVNYGYTF
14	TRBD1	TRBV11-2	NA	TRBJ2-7	TGTGCCAGCAGCCAGGGACAGGGGACCTACGAGCAGTACTTC	CASSQGQGTYEQYF
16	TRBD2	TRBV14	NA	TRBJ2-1	TGTGCCAGCAGCCAAGCCCCGGGACTAGCGGGCTATGAGCAGTTCTTC	CASSQAPGLAGYEQFF
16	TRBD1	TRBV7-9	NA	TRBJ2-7	TGTGCCAGCAGCTTATACGGGGGACAGGGGACCTACGAGCAGTACTTC	CASSLYGGQGTYEQYF
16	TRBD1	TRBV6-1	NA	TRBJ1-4	TGTGCCAGCAGTGACCCAGGGGGGGCTGACATCGGAAAACTGTTTTTT	CASSDPGGADIGKLFF
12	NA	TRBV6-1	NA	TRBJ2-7	TGTGCCAGCAGTTTACATAGCTACGAGCAGTACTTC	CASSLHSYEQYF
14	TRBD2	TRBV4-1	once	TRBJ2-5	TGCGCCAGCAGCTCGACCGGGACTAGGGAGACCCAGTACTTC	CASSSTGTRETQYF
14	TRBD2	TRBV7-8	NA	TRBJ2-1	TGTGCCAGCAGCTTAGAGCGGGGACACAATGAGCAGTTCTTC	CASSLERGHNEQFF
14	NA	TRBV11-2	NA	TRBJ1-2	TGTGCCAGCAGCTTCGGGACGGCTTTCTATGGCTACACCTTC	CASSFGTAFYGYTF
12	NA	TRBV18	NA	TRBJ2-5	TGTGCCAGCTCACCATGGCAAGAGACCCAGTACTTC	CASSPWQETQYF
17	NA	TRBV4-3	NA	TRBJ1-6	TGCGCCAGCAGCCAAGAGACTAGCAGGGCACATAATTCACCCCTCCACTTT	CASSQETSRAHNSPLHF
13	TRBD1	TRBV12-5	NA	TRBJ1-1	TGTGCTAGTTTGGACAGGGAGAACACTGAAGCTTTCTTT	CASLDRENTEAFF
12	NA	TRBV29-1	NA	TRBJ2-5	TGCAGCGTTGTAGAACCCCAAGAGACCCAGTACTTC	CSVVEPQETQYF
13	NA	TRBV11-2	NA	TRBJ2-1	TGTGCCAGCAGCTTGGTGCGCGACAATGAGCAGTTCTTC	CASSLVRDNEQFF
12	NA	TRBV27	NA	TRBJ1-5	TGTGCCAGCAGTTCACTTGATCAGCCCCAGCATTTT	CASSSLDQPQHF
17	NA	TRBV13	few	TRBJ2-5	TGTGCCAGCAGCCTACTCCCCTACACCAGGTCACAAGAGACCCAGTACTTC	CASSLLPYTRSQETQYF
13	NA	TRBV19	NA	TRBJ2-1	TGTGCCAGCAGAAGAAGCTCCTACAATGAGCAGTTCTTC	CASRRSSYNEQFF
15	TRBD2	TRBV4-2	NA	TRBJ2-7	TGTGCCAGCAGCCAAGACAAGCGGGGGGGAGACGAGCAGTACTTC	CASSQDKRGGDEQYF
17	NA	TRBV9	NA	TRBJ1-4	TGTGCCAGCAGCGGAGCCCCAGGGCGCTCAACTAATGAAAAACTGTTTTTT	CASSGAPGRSTNEKLFF
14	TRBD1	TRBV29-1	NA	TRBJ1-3	TGCAGCGGACAGGGCTCCGACTCTGGAAACACCATATATTTT	CSGQGSDSGNTIYF
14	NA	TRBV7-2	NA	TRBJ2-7	TGTGCCAGCGGCAGGTCTCAAGCATCCTACGAGCAGTACTTC	CASGRSQASYEQYF
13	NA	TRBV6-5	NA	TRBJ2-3	TGTGCCAGCAGTTACTCTCGGGGTCCGACGCAGTATTTT	CASSYSRGPTQYF
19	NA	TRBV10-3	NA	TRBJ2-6	TGTGCCATCAGTATTAAAACGAAGGCATTTAACTCTGGGGCCAACGTCCTGACTTTC	CAISIKTKAFNSGANVLTF
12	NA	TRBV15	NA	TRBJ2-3	TGTGCCACCAGCAGAGTCGGAGATACGCAGTATTTT	CATSRVGDTQYF
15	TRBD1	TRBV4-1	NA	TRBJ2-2	TGCGCCAGCAGCCAACGGACAGGGCCCCTTGGGGAGCTGTTTTTT	CASSQRTGPLGELFF
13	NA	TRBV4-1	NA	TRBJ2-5	TGCGCCAGCAGAGTTAGCGGCCAAGAGACCCAGTACTTC	CASRVSGQETQYF
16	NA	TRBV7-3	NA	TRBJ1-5	TGTGCCAGCAGCTTAAACCCCCCAGGATACAATCAGCCCCAGCATTTT	CASSLNPPGYNQPQHF
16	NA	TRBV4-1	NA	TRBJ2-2	TGCGCCAGCAGCCAAGAGGGGAACAGGGCCACCGGGGAGCTGTTTTTT	CASSQEGNRATGELFF
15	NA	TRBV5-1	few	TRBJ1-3	TGCGCCAGCAGCTCGCAGACAGACTCTGGAAACACCATATATTTT	CASSSQTDSGNTIYF
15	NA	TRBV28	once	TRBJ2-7	TGTGCCAGCAGTTTTGGTAGTGCTGCCGGGGTGGAGCAGTACTTC	CASSFGSAAGVEQYF
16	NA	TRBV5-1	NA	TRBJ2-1	TGCGCCAGCAGCTTGGTTCGGACTAACTCCTACAATGAGCAGTTCTTC	CASSLVRTNSYNEQFF
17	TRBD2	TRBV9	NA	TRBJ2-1	TGTGCCAGCAGCTCACGACTAGCGGGAGGGCGGTACAATGAGCAGTTCTTC	CASSSRLAGGRYNEQFF